This T cell receptor beta chain was sequenced in a study of neurological immune-mediated disorders. This clonotype was counted at least ten times. At one end the junction does not follow the germline gene, possibly because of a read error. The CDR3 is 15 residues long. CDR1 and CDR2 (germline): LNHNV, YYDKDF (reference sequence). Noted time point: longitudinal time-point 3. Every sequencing run produced over 190 million TCR-beta sequences that came from 15-18 subjects. One entry per CDR3 protein results from TCRdb running MiXCR on the 5' RACE reads. The sample has more than 100,000 distinct CDR3 sequences; approximately 10% are singletons.

This TCR derives from a female donor with HTLV-1-associated myelopathy (HAM/TSP). The V call is TRBV15, the J call TRBJ1-6; D gene ambiguous. Input material: PBMCs. CDR3 sequence (DNA): TGTGCTACCAGCAGAGATCGAGGGTCTAATTCACCCCTCCACTTT. Translating gives CATSRDRGSNSPLHF.